This T cell receptor beta chain was identified during a study of cytomegalovirus exposure and HLA in healthy donors. The CDR3 extends over 16 amino acids. The germline V gene has CDR1 SGHRS and CDR2 YFSETQ. The junction had 8 bases not matched to a gene; V was cut back by 2 bases and J by 4 bases. With respect to this clone: Its antigen is not known.

In the PCR, 60 Vbeta and 13 Jbeta primers were used. Data came from immunoSEQ multiplex PCR; TCRdb stores just in-frame clones and leaves some out. Here the sample spans 160,000 or so clones, roughly 80% being singletons. Study-wide points: In vitro experiments confirmed that three CMV-associated chains were specific for CMV antigens.

What was sequenced was PBMCs. This clonotype was sampled from a woman between 35 and 50 years old in good health and CMV-seronegative. This chain uses TRBV5-1 with TRBJ1-1; 10 bases line up with TRBD1. The CDR3, as DNA: TGCGCCAGCAGCTTAAACTCCGGGACAGGGGTCACTGAAGCTTTCTTT. Its translation is CASSLNSGTGVTEAFF.